Each of the 13 T cell receptor beta chains below was sequenced from the same sample in a study of technical replicates of blood from four donors. Clones were read by immunoSEQ multiplex PCR, and TCRdb kept only the in-frame ones, dropping some. The sample shows more than 75,000 clones, roughly 94% of them seen only once. Sequenced: T cells isolated from PBMCs. These receptors originate from a human donor in good health.

This chain joins TRBV28 and TRBJ2-1; 10 bases align to TRBD2. This CDR3 comprises 15 residues. V lost 6 bases, J lost 3 bases, and 5 bases stayed unmatched. Germline CDR1 and CDR2: MDHEN and SYDVKM. The CDR3, as DNA: TGTGCCAGCAGACCCCCTAGCGGGGGCTACAATGAGCAGTTCTTC. This codes for CASRPPSGGYNEQFF.

The rearrangement links TRBV29-1 to TRBJ2-2; the D gene is possibly TRBD1 (6 bases). Germline V gene sequence: CDR1 SQVTM, CDR2 ANQGSEA. The CDR3 runs 15 residues. V was cut by 5 bases and J by 4 bases, with 17 bases left in between. CDR3 region: CSVFGLARGTGELFF. In nucleotides, the CDR3 is TGCAGCGTTTTTGGACTGGCCAGGGGCACCGGGGAGCTGTTTTTT.

The chain joins TRBV18 to TRBJ1-3, with 8 bases that match TRBD1. The CDR3 has 15 amino acids. Germline V gives CDR1 KGHSH, CDR2 LQKENI. With 6 bases clipped from V and 5 bases from J, the junction kept 9 bases outside the gene matches. For the CDR3, the DNA is TGTGCCAGCTCGGACTCTCAGGGGGCTCGAAACACCATATATTTT. It yields the protein CASSDSQGARNTIYF.

The chain employs TRBV6-4 and TRBJ1-1; D not certain. Trimming removed 6 bases from V and 3 bases from J, with 5 bases in between. In germline, CDR1 is MRHNA, CDR2 SNTAGT. CDR3 length: 11 residues. Here the CDR3 reads CASRAYTEAFF. The CDR3 nucleotides read TGTGCCAGCAGGGCCTACACTGAAGCTTTCTTT.

The chain uses TRBV5-1 and TRBJ2-7, with D unclear. The CDR3 loop spans 12 amino acids. Looked up from germline, CDR1 is SGHRS and CDR2 is YFSETQ. With 7 bases removed from V and 0 bases from J, the gap between germline ends came to 8 bases. In DNA form, the CDR3 reads TGCGCCAGCCTGAGCGACTCCTACGAGCAGTACTTC. Translation: CASLSDSYEQYF.

V and J are TRBV11-2 and TRBJ1-2; D is ambiguous. Trimming cost V 5 bases and J 3 bases, with 13 bases left between them. Germline V gene lookup returns CDR1 SGHAT and CDR2 FQNNGV. The length of the CDR3 is 14 residues. In DNA form, the CDR3 reads TGTGCCAGCAGCCCCGGGTTTAAGGACTATGGCTACACCTTC. Translating it yields CASSPGFKDYGYTF.

The chain has TRBV2 and TRBJ2-5, with D perhaps TRBD1 (5 bases). This CDR3 has 13 residues. V gave up 4 bases and J gave up 6 bases, with 12 bases separating them. Germline loops: CDR1 SNHLY, CDR2 FYNNEI. The CDR3 region has the DNA TGTGCCAGCAGTGCAACAGGATGGAAGACCCAGTACTTC. The encoded protein is CASSATGWKTQYF.

The chain joins TRBV5-1 to TRBJ2-7, with D maybe TRBD1 (6 bases). Trimming took 4 bases from V and 2 from J, leaving 10 bases between them. CDR1 and CDR2 from the germline V gene are SGHRS and YFSETQ. CDR3 length: 13 amino acids. The CDR3 nucleotides are TGCGCCAGCAGCCCCCGGACAGCCTACGAGCAGTACTTC. It is translated as CASSPRTAYEQYF. Filled out from reference TRBV5-1 and TRBJ2-7, the complete variable domain reads KAGVTQTPRYLIKTRGQQVTLSCSPISGHRSVSWYQQTPGQGLQFLFEYFSETQRNKGNFPGRFSGRQFSNSRSEMNVSTLELGDSALYLCASSPRTAYEQYFGPGTRLTVT.

The chain is built from TRBV30 and TRBJ1-1; D not resolved. The CDR3 covers 13 residues. Germline V gene data show CDR1 as GTSNPN and CDR2 as SVGIG (reference sequence). Trimming shortened V by 3 bases and J by 3 bases, and 11 bases separated the two germline ends. As DNA, the CDR3 is TGTGCCTGGAGAGCACCATCTGACACTGAAGCTTTCTTT. It specifies CAWRAPSDTEAFF.

On this clone itself: Other DNA sequences in this specimen translate into the identical CDR3. The genes are TRBV7-9 and TRBJ2-1; D perhaps matches TRBD2 (6 bases). CDR3 size: 11 residues. The germline V and J ends were trimmed by 3 bases and 10 bases, with 7 bases remaining between them. CDR1 and CDR2 from the germline V gene are SEHNR and FQNEAQ (reference sequence). The chain's CDR3 is CASSLLAEQFF. The CDR3 nucleotides are TGTGCCAGCAGCTTGCTAGCGGAGCAGTTCTTC.

The CDR3 DNA is TGTGCCAGCAGTTTAGAGGGAGGGGCCTACGAGCAGTACTTC. Translating it yields CASSLEGGAYEQYF. The chain uses TRBV27 and TRBJ2-7; 7 bases agree with TRBD2. V lost 2 bases to trimming and J lost 2 bases; unmatched junction nucleotides: 3. Looked up from germline, CDR1 is MNHEY and CDR2 is SMNVEV (reference sequence). This CDR3 region has 14 residues.

This clone has more than one count but fewer than ten. This chain uses TRBV29-1 with TRBJ1-1; no definite D call. Germline lookup yields CDR1 SQVTM and CDR2 ANQGSEA. Trimming cost V 4 bases and J 1 base, with 4 bases left between them. The CDR3 extends over 11 amino acids. CDR3 region: CSVASNTEAFF. The DNA of the CDR3 is TGCAGCGTTGCGTCGAACACTGAAGCTTTCTTT.

The rearrangement joins TRBV5-4 to TRBJ2-6, with TRBD1 as a possible D gene (5 bases). The CDR3 loop spans 16 amino acids. The V gene's germline CDR1 is SGHNT and CDR2 YYREEE (reference sequence). Trimming left V 0 bases short and J 0 bases short, with 7 bases between. The CDR3 loop reads CASSLATGSGANVLTF. In DNA, the CDR3 is TGTGCCAGCAGCTTGGCCACAGGCTCTGGGGCCAACGTCCTGACTTTC.